This TCR beta chain was sequenced in a study of somatic mutations in cytotoxic T cells in rheumatoid arthritis. Study-wide results and limits: For CD8+ T-cell clonality, rheumatoid arthritis patients and age-matched healthy controls did not differ significantly. About an eighth of the roughly 60 patients had a largest CD8+ clone above 20% of CD8+ cells.

Trimming took off 4 bases at V and 5 bases at J, with 16 bases between the two ends. The CDR3 is 15 amino acids. The germline gives CDR1 SGHRS, CDR2 YFSETQ. With regard to this clone: Antigen specificity is unknown.

Using positive magnetic bead selection on an AutoMACS, CD4+ and CD8+ cells were isolated, after which their purity was checked by flow cytometry. Profiling relied on immunoSEQ multiplex PCR, and the TCRdb table lists in-frame clones only, not all of them. The table records around 4,500 clones, 70% to 80% of them present only once. The chain combines TRBV5-1 with TRBJ2-1; perhaps TRBD2 as D (6 bases). This clonotype was sampled from an adult with rheumatoid arthritis. The sequencing input was CD8+ T cells sorted from blood. CDR3 residues: CASSPGLLTDNEQFF. CDR3 bases: TGCGCCAGCAGCCCCGGACTACTGACAGACAATGAGCAGTTCTTC.